Sequencing of this T cell receptor (beta chain) was carried out in a study of CD8+ T cells in alopecia areata. Study-level points and caveats: Patients displayed less clarity in TCR sharing than mice, a finding possibly related to HLA. Elevated clonality characterized lesional scalp relative to normal scalp, particularly in alopecia totalis/universalis.

Isolated RNA was reverse transcribed into cDNA used as the sequencing template. Sequencing was performed with immunoSEQ multiplex PCR; in TCRdb, only in-frame clones are kept and a portion is missing. The repertoire holds 85,000 to 110,000 clones, with 55% as singletons. Notes on this clone: As yet, its antigen is unknown.

CDR3 length: 13 residues. The V gene's germline CDR1 is SQVTM and CDR2 ANQGSEA. Losses at the gene ends were 2 bases for V and 5 bases for J; bases not matched to a gene: 2. The researchers isolated CD4+ and CD8+ T cells from PBMCs by sorting. This clonotype was obtained from a human donor in good health. The V and J genes are TRBV29-1 and TRBJ2-3; 9 bases are a match to TRBD2. The sequencing sample was made of CD4+ T cells sorted from blood. CDR3 residues: CSVETSGRDTQYF. In DNA, the CDR3 is TGCAGCGTTGAAACTAGCGGGCGAGATACGCAGTATTTT.